Listed here is a single T cell receptor (beta chain). Its antigen is not identified. Researchers ran the PCR with 60 Vbeta and 13 Jbeta primers. The method was immunoSEQ multiplex PCR; TCRdb's version includes in-frame clones alone and lacks a portion of them. This sample has some 150,000 clones; over 65% occur once, and the top ten carry around 2%. This record comes from a study of cytomegalovirus exposure and HLA in healthy donors. The study's findings and limits: When a later analysis was performed, an Asian-associated ancestry cluster reportedly had fewer N-insertions than the approximately 600-donor mean. In a later analysis, HLA-C alleles had the fewest associated TCRs, DRB1 alleles the most. Follow-up analysis later connected one missense variant in DCLRE1C with trimming of TCR beta V- and J-genes.

The CDR3 is made up of 16 amino acids. J gave up 0 bases and V 5 bases, and 11 bases lay outside the gene matches. Sequenced: PBMCs. The genes are TRBV5-3 and TRBJ2-7; 7 bases are a match to TRBD2. TRBV5-3 is identified as an open reading frame with a role that is uncertain. The receptor's source is a female donor in good health and CMV-seropositive. The CDR3 protein is CARSPESREFSYEQYF. The DNA of the CDR3 is TGTGCCAGAAGTCCCGAGTCGCGGGAGTTCTCCTACGAGCAGTACTTC.